These 7 T cell receptor beta chains originate from one sample sequenced in a study of blood T cell repertoires in COVID-19. Measured with immunoSEQ multiplex PCR; TCRdb has only the in-frame clones, and not every one. The sample lists approximately 160,000 clones; 80% to 90% were seen once. Material: peripheral blood. The receptors shown here come from a woman in her 70s with acute or convalescent COVID-19.

The chain has TRBV20-1 and TRBJ2-5; no firm D call. V gave up 3 bases and J gave up 5 bases, with 7 bases separating them. The CDR3 totals 11 residues. CDR1 and CDR2 (germline): DFQATT, SNEGSKA (reference sequence). In DNA form, the CDR3 reads TGCAGTGCTAGGGGCCTTGAGACCCAGTACTTC. Its translation is CSARGLETQYF.

The gene calls are TRBV6-5 and TRBJ1-4; 8 bases are a match to TRBD1. The CDR3 has 15 residues. V dropped 5 bases and J dropped 5; count of bases not matched to a gene: 7. Germline-derived CDR1 and CDR2 are MNHEY and SVGAGI. As DNA, the CDR3 is TGTGCCAGCAGTCTTAGACGACAGGGGAATGAAAAACTGTTTTTT. This sequence encodes CASSLRRQGNEKLFF.

In its sample, this clone was seen once. The chain links TRBV2 to TRBJ1-1, with D possibly matching TRBD1 (5 bases). V was pared by 6 bases and J by 11 bases, with 19 bases between. The CDR3 consists of 13 residues. Per the germline V gene, CDR1 is SNHLY and CDR2 is FYNNEI. The chain's CDR3 is CASRVEQAVGAFF. Written as DNA, the CDR3 is TGTGCCAGCAGGGTGGAACAGGCGGTGGGGGCTTTCTTT.

This clone occurred once. The genes are TRBV6-5 and TRBJ2-7; 11 nucleotides align to TRBD1. Germline-derived CDR1 and CDR2 are MNHEY and SVGAGI. The CDR3 is 15 residues long. V was pared by 6 bases and J by 4 bases, with 8 bases of the junction left unmatched. CDR3 protein: CASRTSGTGGYEQYF. CDR3 coding DNA: TGTGCCAGCAGGACCTCCGGGACAGGGGGTTACGAGCAGTACTTC.

The V and J genes are TRBV4-2 and TRBJ2-5, with TRBD2 matching over 9 bases. Germline values: CDR1 LGHNA, CDR2 YNFKEQ. The junction had 6 bases not matched to a gene; V was cut back by 1 base and J by 3 bases. The CDR3 is made up of 16 amino acids. This CDR3 is CASSQVAGDIKETQYF. For the CDR3, the DNA is TGTGCCAGCAGCCAAGTAGCGGGAGATATTAAAGAGACCCAGTACTTC.

The chain links TRBV28 to TRBJ1-1; TRBD1 aligns across 7 bases. CDR3 length: 12 residues. Germline CDR1 MDHEN, CDR2 SYDVKM. V was clipped by 6 bases and J by 6 bases; unmatched bases: 4. This CDR3 reads CASREGAAEAFF. The CDR3 region has the DNA TGTGCCAGCAGGGAGGGGGCAGCTGAAGCTTTCTTT.

Of note for this clone: Other DNA sequences in the same sample also yield this CDR3. The chain recombines TRBV9 with TRBJ1-5; 7 nucleotides align to TRBD1. The CDR3 totals 14 residues. The germline V gene has CDR1 SGDLS and CDR2 YYNGEE. The trim removed 0 bases at V and 4 bases at J, leaving 1 base unmatched. The CDR3 reads CASSVGQGNQPQHF. CDR3 nucleotides: TGTGCCAGCAGCGTAGGACAGGGAAATCAGCCCCAGCATTTT.